Listed here are 21 T cell receptor beta chains from one sample, sequenced in a study of T-cell memory formation after mild COVID-19. TCRdb analysed the 5' RACE reads with MiXCR anew, one entry per CDR3 protein. The table has 200,000 to 250,000 distinct CDR3 sequences, approximately 10% seen once. Sequences were obtained from PBMCs or a T cell subset sorted from them (not recorded which). These receptors came from a man in his late teens or twenties who had mild COVID-19 (a few samples of this study predate the infection). Cell type and time point are not known.

V and J are TRBV10-3 and TRBJ1-1; a possible D gene is TRBD1 (5 bases). CDR1 ENHRY and CDR2 SYGVKD come from the germline V gene. The CDR3 has 14 residues. The V gene lost 8 bases and the J gene lost 3 bases, with 16 bases spanning the gap. CDR3 DNA: TGTGCCATCGGGACTCGGGGTAGGGACACTGAAGCTTTCTTT. The encoded protein is CAIGTRGRDTEAFF.

J is TRBJ2-2 and V is TRBV7-3, with 13 nucleotides matching TRBD2. CDR1 is SGHTA, CDR2 FQGTGA, per germline. This CDR3 has 14 amino acids. Unmatched junction bases numbered 3, after V lost 8 bases and J lost 6 bases. The CDR3 DNA sequence: TGTGCCAGCCAGGGACTAGCGGGATCCGGGGAGCTGTTTTTT. Translating gives CASQGLAGSGELFF.

This clonotype was seen a handful of times. This chain joins TRBV12-3 or TRBV12-4 and TRBJ1-6, with unresolved D. The CDR3 contains 14 residues. V was trimmed by 6 bases and J by 8 bases, leaving 14 bases between them. CDR3 sequence: CASSRSENYSPLHF. The CDR3 DNA is TGTGCCAGCAGCCGCAGCGAAAATTATTCACCCCTCCACTTT.

This clonotype has just a few counts. The V call is TRBV15, the J call TRBJ2-7; perhaps TRBD2 as D (7 bases). Germline CDR1 and CDR2: LNHNV and YYDKDF (reference sequence). Trimming pared 0 bases from V and 4 bases from J, leaving 10 bases between. CDR3 length equals 14 residues. CDR3 in DNA: TGTGCCACCAGCAGAGAGGGAGGGGGATACGAGCAGTACTTC. Translation: CATSREGGGYEQYF. Full variable domain (remainder filled in from reference TRBV15 and TRBJ2-7): DAMVIQNPRYQVTQFGKPVTLSCSQTLNHNVMYWYQQKSSQAPKLLFHYYDKDFNNEADTPDNFQSRRPNTSFCFLDIRSPGLGDTAMYLCATSREGGGYEQYFGPGTRLTVT.

V gene TRBV7-6 combines with J gene TRBJ2-7, with 8 bases aligning to TRBD2. Germline V gene sequence: CDR1 SGHVS, CDR2 FNYEAQ. V shed 3 bases, J shed 1 base, and the junction held 8 bases outside the gene matches. This CDR3 is 16 amino acids long. This chain's CDR3 is CASSLEAGDASYEQYF. CDR3 DNA: TGTGCCAGCAGCTTGGAAGCGGGGGACGCATCCTACGAGCAGTACTTC.

A few counts support this clonotype. The CDR3 loop is CASSSSPTFRYEQYV. As DNA, the CDR3 is TGTGCCAGCAGTTCCAGTCCGACATTCCGCTACGAGCAGTACGTC. J is TRBJ2-7 and V is TRBV28; D not certain. The V gene's germline CDR1 is MDHEN and CDR2 SYDVKM. This CDR3 has 15 residues. Deletions cut 4 bases from V and 3 bases from J, with 16 bases between.

The sample holds many counts of this clonotype. The chain couples TRBV7-2 to TRBJ2-5, with D maybe TRBD2 (6 bases). The CDR3 covers 14 residues. The germline V gene encodes CDR1 SGHTA and CDR2 FQGNSA. V was shortened by 4 bases and J by 7 bases, with 16 bases between the two germline ends. The CDR3 DNA reads TGTGCCAGCAGCTCAATGCCGGACGGGGGGACCCAGTACTTC. The encoded protein is CASSSMPDGGTQYF.

This clonotype was counted a few times. V usage is TRBV5-1 and J usage is TRBJ1-6; a weak D match, TRBD1 (5 bases). This CDR3 has 13 amino acids. Trimming left V 3 bases short and J 10 bases short, with 11 bases between. Germline V gene data show CDR1 as SGHRS and CDR2 as YFSETQ. This CDR3 is CASSSGGGSPLHF. Written as DNA, the CDR3 is TGCGCCAGCAGCTCGGGGGGGGGATCACCCCTCCACTTT. Combining the CDR3 with reference TRBV5-1 and TRBJ1-6 gives the whole variable domain KAGVTQTPRYLIKTRGQQVTLSCSPISGHRSVSWYQQTPGQGLQFLFEYFSETQRNKGNFPGRFSGRQFSNSRSEMNVSTLELGDSALYLCASSSGGGSPLHFGNGTRLTVT.

This clonotype was seen repeatedly, ten times or more. The rearrangement joins TRBV10-3 to TRBJ1-2; tentatively, D is TRBD1 (5 bases). V lost 6 bases and J 2 bases, leaving 10 bases between the germline ends. CDR3 length: 13 amino acids. Germline V gene sequence: CDR1 ENHRY, CDR2 SYGVKD. The CDR3, as DNA: TGTGCCATCAGAGGGGCCCTGAACTATGGCTACACCTTC. Amino acids: CAIRGALNYGYTF.

The V gene is TRBV11-2, the J gene TRBJ2-3; D is unresolved. Germline V gene data show CDR1 as SGHAT and CDR2 as FQNNGV. This CDR3 comprises 15 residues. Trimming took off 1 base at V and 6 bases at J, with 14 bases between the two ends. The CDR3 DNA reads as TGTGCCAGCAGCTTAGGAGACCCGCTTTTGGATACGCAGTATTTT. Protein sequence: CASSLGDPLLDTQYF.

The rearrangement joins TRBV7-2 to TRBJ2-3; D remains ambiguous. Germline assignment: CDR1 SGHTA and CDR2 FQGNSA. Deletions cut 5 bases from V and 2 bases from J, with 14 bases between. CDR3 length equals 15 residues. The CDR3 DNA is TGTGCCAGCAGCCTAAACCGGGCTTCCACAGATACGCAGTATTTT. Translating gives CASSLNRASTDTQYF.

V gene TRBV20-1 combines with J gene TRBJ2-5; perhaps TRBD2 as D (5 bases). The CDR3 has 13 residues. The V end lost 1 base, the J end lost 4 bases, and 10 bases lay between the germline ends. CDR1 is DFQATT, CDR2 SNEGSKA, per germline (reference sequence). The CDR3 reads CSARGAAPETQYF. CDR3 DNA: TGCAGTGCTAGAGGAGCGGCGCCAGAGACCCAGTACTTC.

V gene TRBV6-2 or TRBV6-3 combines with J gene TRBJ2-1; 8 nucleotides agree with TRBD1. The V and J ends lost 6 bases and 2 bases, in that order; junction bases with no gene match: 9. The CDR3 sequence is 16 residues long. Germline V gives CDR1 MNHEY, CDR2 SVGEGT. The CDR3 nucleotides are TGTGCCAGCAGCCGTGACCGGGACAGGACCTACAATGAGCAGTTCTTC. Translation: CASSRDRDRTYNEQFF.

The V gene is TRBV6-1, the J gene TRBJ2-7; the D is unclear. From germline, CDR1 is MNHNS and CDR2 SASEGT. This CDR3 has 15 residues. Trimming left V 0 bases short and J 3 bases short, with 12 bases between. CDR3 DNA sequence: TGTGCCAGCAGTGAAGCTGCGAGTAGAGTCTACGAGCAGTACTTC. Protein: CASSEAASRVYEQYF.

The V call is TRBV10-3, the J call TRBJ2-3; D remains ambiguous. Germline V gives CDR1 ENHRY, CDR2 SYGVKD. This CDR3 comprises 15 residues. Trimming removed 6 bases at V and 0 bases at J, with 13 bases between. Here the CDR3 DNA reads TGTGCCATCAGCTTAACAGAACTCAGCACAGATACGCAGTATTTT. Its translation: CAISLTELSTDTQYF.

The chain carries TRBV9 and TRBJ2-5, with 10 bases identical to TRBD2. J gave up 4 bases and V 4 bases, and 10 bases lay outside the gene matches. This CDR3 comprises 16 residues. Germline V gene lookup returns CDR1 SGDLS and CDR2 YYNGEE. The CDR3 DNA is TGTGCCAGCAGCTTAGGTAGCGGGGGGAGGGTAGAGACCCAGTACTTC. It codes for CASSLGSGGRVETQYF. The variable domain in full, completed from reference TRBV9 and TRBJ2-5, reads DSGVTQTPKHLITATGQRVTLRCSPRSGDLSVYWYQQSLDQGLQFLIQYYNGEERAKGNILERFSAQQFPDLHSELNLSSLELGDSALYFCASSLGSGGRVETQYFGPGTRLLVL.

The sample holds a few counts of this clonotype. The gene calls are TRBV6-2 or TRBV6-3 and TRBJ1-2; D not resolved. Per germline, CDR1 MNHEY and CDR2 SVGEGT. The length of the CDR3 is 11 residues. Trimming pared 10 bases from V and 2 bases from J, leaving 8 bases between. CDR3 loop: CATQYNYGYTF. CDR3 DNA: TGTGCCACCCAATACAACTATGGCTACACCTTC.

This chain links TRBV20-1 with TRBJ1-2, with a weak D call TRBD1 (6 bases). The CDR3 length is 12 residues. Trimming removed 4 bases from V and 2 bases from J, with 8 bases in between. Germline CDR1 is DFQATT and CDR2 is SNEGSKA (reference sequence). CDR3 sequence reads: CSANRENYGYTF. The CDR3 DNA sequence: TGCAGTGCTAACAGGGAAAACTATGGCTACACCTTC.

This clonotype appeared a few times. The genes are TRBV12-3 or TRBV12-4 and TRBJ1-2, with D possibly TRBD1 on 5 matching bases. V lost 6 bases, J lost 8 bases, and 19 bases lay in between. The CDR3 has 14 residues. CDR3 nucleotides: TGTGCCAGCAGCCAGGAAGGGGCGTCGTCAGGCTACACCTTC. Its translation: CASSQEGASSGYTF.

This clonotype was seen a handful of times. This chain connects TRBV12-3 or TRBV12-4 to TRBJ1-1; D not certain. This CDR3 spans 11 amino acids. V shed 3 bases and J shed 4 bases, with 3 bases lying between them. DNA for the CDR3: TGTGCCAGCAGTTTTAGCACTGAAGCTTTCTTT. Translating it yields CASSFSTEAFF.

This clonotype appeared many times. V and J are TRBV10-3 and TRBJ2-1; TRBD2 might be the D (6 bases). From germline, CDR1 is ENHRY and CDR2 SYGVKD. The CDR3 is 16 amino acids. The V gene lost 4 bases and the J gene lost 6 bases, with 19 bases spanning the gap. The CDR3 coding sequence is TGTGCCATCAGTGGACCCGGGACGCGGGGACCCAATGAGCAGTTCTTC. Translated, it gives CAISGPGTRGPNEQFF.